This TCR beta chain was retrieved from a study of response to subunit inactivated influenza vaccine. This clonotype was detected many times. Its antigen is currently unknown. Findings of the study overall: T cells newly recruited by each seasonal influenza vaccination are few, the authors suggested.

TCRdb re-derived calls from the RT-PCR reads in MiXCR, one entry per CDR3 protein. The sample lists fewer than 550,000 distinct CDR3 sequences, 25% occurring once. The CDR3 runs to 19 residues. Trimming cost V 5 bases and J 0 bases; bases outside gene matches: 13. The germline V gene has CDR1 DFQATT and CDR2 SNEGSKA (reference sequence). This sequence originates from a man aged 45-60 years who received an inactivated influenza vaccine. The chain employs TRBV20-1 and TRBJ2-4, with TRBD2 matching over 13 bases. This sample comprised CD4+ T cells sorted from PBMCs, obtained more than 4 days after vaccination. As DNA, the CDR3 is TGCAGTGCTCGCGCCCGACTAGCGGGAGGATTAATAGCCAAAAACATTCAGTACTTC. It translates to CSARARLAGGLIAKNIQYF.